This T cell receptor (beta chain) was obtained from a study of breast tumors, draining lymph nodes, adjacent tissues. V lost 0 bases, J lost 7 bases, and 7 bases lay in between. The V gene's germline CDR1 is MNHEY and CDR2 SVGAGI. The CDR3 length is 12 residues. This clonotype was recorded at least ten times. Antigen unknown. From the multiplex PCR reads, TCRdb called clonotypes with MiXCR, one entry per CDR3 protein. Of about 100,000 distinct CDR3 sequences in the sample, approximately 21% were seen once. Overall study findings and caveats: Compared with lymph nodes, tumors were less diverse; compared with nontumor tissue, more. Tumor T cell lymph node origin was a supported hypothesis, not proven.

The lymph nodes were axillary draining lymph nodes from breast cancer patients. This chain connects TRBV6-5 to TRBJ2-7; no definite D call. The TCR originated in a female donor with breast cancer. Some clones in this sample may be carry-over from other donors' samples. The specimen was axillary lymph node tissue. The CDR3 DNA follows: TGTGCCAGCAGTTACTCGATATTTGAGCAGTACTTC. Encoded protein: CASSYSIFEQYF.